Described below is a single T cell receptor beta chain sequence and its context. The data originate from a study of glioma-infiltrating T cells after dendritic cell vaccination. Using immunoSEQ multiplex PCR, the repertoire was profiled, and TCRdb retains in-frame clones only, with some absent. This sample carries some 70,000 clones, approximately 81% of them seen once, and the ten largest clones take 7.9%. Per the germline V gene, CDR1 is SGHRS and CDR2 is YFSETQ. The V end lost 0 bases, the J end lost 7 bases, and 10 bases lay between the germline ends. The CDR3 totals 13 residues. The V call is TRBV5-1, the J call TRBJ1-1, with no clear D. The TCR sequence derives from a human donor with glioblastoma. The sequenced sample was blood, obtained before dendritic cell vaccination. CDR3 region: CASSLDRTGEAFF. CDR3 DNA sequence: TGCGCCAGCAGCTTGGATCGAACTGGTGAAGCTTTCTTT.